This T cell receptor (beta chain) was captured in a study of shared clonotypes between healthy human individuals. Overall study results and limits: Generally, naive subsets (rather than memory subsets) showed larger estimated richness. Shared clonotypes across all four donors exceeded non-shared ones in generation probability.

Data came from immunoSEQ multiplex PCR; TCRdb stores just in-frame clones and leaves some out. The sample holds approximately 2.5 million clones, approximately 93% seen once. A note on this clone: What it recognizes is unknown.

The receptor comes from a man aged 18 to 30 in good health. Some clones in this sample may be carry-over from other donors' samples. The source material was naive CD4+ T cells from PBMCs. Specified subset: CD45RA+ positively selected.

CDR3 sequence (DNA): TGTGCCAGTAACCCCCGCCCGGGGGGCATTTCTGGGGCCAACGTCCTGACTTTC. Its translation is CASNPRPGGISGANVLTF. The genes are TRBV19 and TRBJ2-6; a possible D gene is TRBD2 (7 bases). Per the germline V gene, CDR1 is LNHDA and CDR2 is SQIVND (reference sequence). The CDR3 runs to 18 residues. Trimming stripped 7 bases from V and 1 base from J, with 20 bases between.